This TCR beta chain is from a study of T cell repertoires in cytomegalovirus infection. The wider study: The study used recently identified HLA-C-restricted and well-studied HLA-B-restricted CMV epitopes. Through public TCR beta signatures, both CMV infection and matching HLA type were indicated. Study-level results: There were carriers of CMV plus the relevant HLA, and cumulative public TCR beta family frequency identified them.

The CDR3 spans 17 residues. Trimming left V 3 bases short and J 0 bases short, with 17 bases between. The V gene's germline CDR1 is MDHEN and CDR2 SYDVKM. Notes on this clonotype: Its specificity is unknown.

TCRdb re-analysed the reads in MiXCR, keeping a single row per CDR3 protein. The sample carries 550,000 to 850,000 distinct CDR3 sequences, roughly a third recorded once. The sample was cultured PBMCs, taken from culture after CMV antigen stimulation. The chain uses TRBV28 and TRBJ1-1; TRBD1 might be the D (6 bases). The TCR comes from a human donor in good health (CMV status not recorded). Some clones in this sample may be carry-over from other donors' samples. In DNA, the CDR3 is TGTGCCAGCAGTTTGAGTTGGGGGGGCCCCATGAACACTGAAGCTTTCTTT. Protein: CASSLSWGGPMNTEAFF.